This TCR beta chain stems from a study of monozygotic twins with inflammatory bowel disease. Study-wide results and caveats: Researchers were unable to tell different T cell subtypes apart.

Added by template switching were UMIs that each held a 6-nucleotide sample barcode. Using TCRalpha and TCRbeta cDNA, the researchers carried out two nested PCRs that lasted roughly 16 and 10 cycles. Reprocessing the 5' RACE reads, TCRdb reports a single entry for every CDR3 protein and omits DNA. The listing contains tens of thousands of distinct CDR3 sequences. About this clonotype: Its antigen is unknown.

CDR3 length: 14 amino acids. CDR1 is SGHRS, CDR2 YFSETQ, per germline. The sample was blood. The source is a human donor with ulcerative colitis or Crohn's disease, or a healthy co-twin of an affected twin (not recorded which). V is TRBV5-1 and J is TRBJ1-5. The CDR3 loop is CASSLEGNGQPQHF.